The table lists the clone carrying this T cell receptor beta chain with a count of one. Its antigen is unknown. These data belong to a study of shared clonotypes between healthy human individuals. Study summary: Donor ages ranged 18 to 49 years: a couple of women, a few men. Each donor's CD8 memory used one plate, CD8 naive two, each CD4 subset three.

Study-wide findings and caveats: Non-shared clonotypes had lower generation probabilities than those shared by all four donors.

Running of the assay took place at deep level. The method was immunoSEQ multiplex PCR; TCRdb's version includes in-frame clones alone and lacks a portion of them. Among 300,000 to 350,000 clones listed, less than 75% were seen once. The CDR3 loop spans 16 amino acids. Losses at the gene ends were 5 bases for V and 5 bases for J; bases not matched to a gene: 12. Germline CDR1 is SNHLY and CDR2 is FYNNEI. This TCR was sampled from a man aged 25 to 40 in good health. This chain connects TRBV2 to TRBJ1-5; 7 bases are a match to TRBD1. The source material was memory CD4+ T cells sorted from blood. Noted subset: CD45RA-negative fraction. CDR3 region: CASSPRVGGTDQPQHF. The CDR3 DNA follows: TGTGCCAGCAGTCCTCGGGTGGGCGGGACAGATCAGCCCCAGCATTTT.